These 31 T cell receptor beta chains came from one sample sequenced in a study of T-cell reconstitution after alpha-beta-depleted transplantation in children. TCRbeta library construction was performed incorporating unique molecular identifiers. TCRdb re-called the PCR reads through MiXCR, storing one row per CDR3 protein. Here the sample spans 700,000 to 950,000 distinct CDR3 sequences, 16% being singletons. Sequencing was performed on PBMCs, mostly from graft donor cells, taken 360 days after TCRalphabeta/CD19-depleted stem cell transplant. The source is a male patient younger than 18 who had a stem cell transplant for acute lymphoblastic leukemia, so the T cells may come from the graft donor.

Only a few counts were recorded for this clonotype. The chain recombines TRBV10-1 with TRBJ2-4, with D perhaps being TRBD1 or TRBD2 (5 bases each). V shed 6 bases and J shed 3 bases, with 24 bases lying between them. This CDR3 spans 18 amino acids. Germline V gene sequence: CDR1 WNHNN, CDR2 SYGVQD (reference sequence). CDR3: CASRADWGRFSGKNIQYF. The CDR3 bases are TGCGCCAGCAGGGCGGACTGGGGCCGATTTTCGGGCAAAAACATTCAGTACTTC.

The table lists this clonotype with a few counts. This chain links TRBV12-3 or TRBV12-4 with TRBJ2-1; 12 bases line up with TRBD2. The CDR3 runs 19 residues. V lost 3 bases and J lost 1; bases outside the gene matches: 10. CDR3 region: CASSFLAGGPRRSYNEQFF. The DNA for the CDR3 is TGTGCCAGCAGTTTTCTAGCGGGAGGGCCACGGAGGTCCTACAATGAGCAGTTCTTC.

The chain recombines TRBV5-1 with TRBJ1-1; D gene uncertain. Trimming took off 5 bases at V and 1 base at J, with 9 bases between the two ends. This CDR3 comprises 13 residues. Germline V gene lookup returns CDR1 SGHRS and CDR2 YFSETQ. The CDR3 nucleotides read TGCGCCAGCAGAGGACGGTCGAACACTGAAGCTTTCTTT. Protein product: CASRGRSNTEAFF.

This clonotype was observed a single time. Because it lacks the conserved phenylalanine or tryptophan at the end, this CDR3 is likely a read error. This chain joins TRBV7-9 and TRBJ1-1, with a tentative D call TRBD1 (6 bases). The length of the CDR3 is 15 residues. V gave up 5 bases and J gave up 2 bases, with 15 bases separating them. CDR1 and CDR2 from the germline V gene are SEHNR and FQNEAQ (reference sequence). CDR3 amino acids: CASSRLRGVNTEAFS. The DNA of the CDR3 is TGTGCCAGCAGCCGCCTGAGGGGGGTAAACACTGAAGCTTTCTCT.

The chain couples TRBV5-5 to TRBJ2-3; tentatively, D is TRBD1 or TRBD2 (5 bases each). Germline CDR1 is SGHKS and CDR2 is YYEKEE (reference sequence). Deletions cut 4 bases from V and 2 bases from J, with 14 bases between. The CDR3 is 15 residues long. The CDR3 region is CASSLPGRNTDTQYF. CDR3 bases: TGTGCCAGCAGCCTTCCGGGACGGAACACAGATACGCAGTATTTT.

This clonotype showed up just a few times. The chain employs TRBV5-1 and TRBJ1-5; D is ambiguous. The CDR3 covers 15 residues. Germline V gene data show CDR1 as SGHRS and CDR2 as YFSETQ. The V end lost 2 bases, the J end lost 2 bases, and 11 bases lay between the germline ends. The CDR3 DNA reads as TGCGCCAGCAGCTTTGGGGTTTCGGGCAATCAGCCCCAGCATTTT. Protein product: CASSFGVSGNQPQHF.

CDR3 coding DNA: TGCGCCAGCAGCTCCTTACCCGGGACAAAAGGCTACACCTTC. Encoded protein: CASSSLPGTKGYTF. V and J are TRBV5-1 and TRBJ1-2; D may be TRBD1 (6 bases). CDR3 length: 14 amino acids. Germline lookup yields CDR1 SGHRS and CDR2 YFSETQ. Deletions cut 3 bases from V and 8 bases from J, with 17 bases between.

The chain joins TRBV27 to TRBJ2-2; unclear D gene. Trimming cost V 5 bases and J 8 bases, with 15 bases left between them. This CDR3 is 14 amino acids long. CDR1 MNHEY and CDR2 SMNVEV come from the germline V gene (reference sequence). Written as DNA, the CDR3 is TGTGCCAGCAGTACCATGTCTCCGCCTGGGGAGCTGTTTTTT. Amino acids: CASSTMSPPGELFF.

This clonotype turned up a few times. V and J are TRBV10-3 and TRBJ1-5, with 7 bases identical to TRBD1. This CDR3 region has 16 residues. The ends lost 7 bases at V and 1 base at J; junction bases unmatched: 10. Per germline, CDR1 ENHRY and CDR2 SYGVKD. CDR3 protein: CAIKGGTALSNQPQHF. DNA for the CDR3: TGTGCCATCAAGGGGGGGACAGCTCTGAGCAATCAGCCCCAGCATTTT.

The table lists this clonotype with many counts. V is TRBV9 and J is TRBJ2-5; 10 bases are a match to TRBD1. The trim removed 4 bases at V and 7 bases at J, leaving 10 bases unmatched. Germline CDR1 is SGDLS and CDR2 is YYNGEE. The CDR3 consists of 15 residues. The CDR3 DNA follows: TGTGCCAGCAGCCCGGGACAGGGGATTCGAGGGACCCAGTACTTC. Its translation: CASSPGQGIRGTQYF.

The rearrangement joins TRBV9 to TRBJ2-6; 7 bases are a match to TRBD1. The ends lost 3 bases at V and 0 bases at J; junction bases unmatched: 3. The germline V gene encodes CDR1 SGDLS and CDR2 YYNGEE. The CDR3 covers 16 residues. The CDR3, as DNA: TGTGCCAGCAGCGGGGGACAGTTCTCTGGGGCCAACGTCCTGACTTTC. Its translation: CASSGGQFSGANVLTF.

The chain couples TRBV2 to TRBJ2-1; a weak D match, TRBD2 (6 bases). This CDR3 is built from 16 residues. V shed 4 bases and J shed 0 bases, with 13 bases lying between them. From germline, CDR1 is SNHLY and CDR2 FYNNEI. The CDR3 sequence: CASSANSGSSYNEQFF. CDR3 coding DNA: TGTGCCAGCAGTGCGAATAGCGGTAGCTCCTACAATGAGCAGTTCTTC.

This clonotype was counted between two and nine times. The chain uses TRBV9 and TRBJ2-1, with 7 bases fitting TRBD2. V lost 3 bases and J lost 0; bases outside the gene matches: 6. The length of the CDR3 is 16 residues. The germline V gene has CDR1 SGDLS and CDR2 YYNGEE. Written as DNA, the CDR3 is TGTGCCAGCAGCGGGAGCGGGGAAAGCTCCTACAATGAGCAGTTCTTC. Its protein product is CASSGSGESSYNEQFF.

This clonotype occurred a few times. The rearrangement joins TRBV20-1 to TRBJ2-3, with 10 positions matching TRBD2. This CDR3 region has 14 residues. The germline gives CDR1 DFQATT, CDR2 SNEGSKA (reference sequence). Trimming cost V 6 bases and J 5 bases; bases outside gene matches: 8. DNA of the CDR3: TGCAGTGCCGTGGGACTAGCGTCGGGAGATACGCAGTATTTT. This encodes CSAVGLASGDTQYF.

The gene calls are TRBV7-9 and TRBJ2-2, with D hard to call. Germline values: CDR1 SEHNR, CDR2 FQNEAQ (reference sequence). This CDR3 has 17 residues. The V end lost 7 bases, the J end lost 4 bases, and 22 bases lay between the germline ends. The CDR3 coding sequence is TGTGCCAGCACCCCAAGGGTGTCCTCCCCGGGCACCGGGGAGCTGTTTTTT. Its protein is CASTPRVSSPGTGELFF.

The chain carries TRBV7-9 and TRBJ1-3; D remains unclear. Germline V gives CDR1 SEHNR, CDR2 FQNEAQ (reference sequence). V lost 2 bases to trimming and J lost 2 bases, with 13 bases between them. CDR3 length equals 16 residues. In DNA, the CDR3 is TGTGCCAGCAGCTTACCCCGGGTCTTGGCTGGAAACACCATATATTTT. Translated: CASSLPRVLAGNTIYF.

CDR3 amino acids: CASSKVGGGVISYEQYF. The DNA for the CDR3 is TGTGCCAGCAGCAAAGTGGGAGGAGGGGTCATCTCCTACGAGCAGTACTTC. J is TRBJ2-7 and V is TRBV21-1; TRBD2 was called by the table and not checked on the DNA. TRBV21-1 is designated a pseudogene. The CDR3 consists of 17 residues.

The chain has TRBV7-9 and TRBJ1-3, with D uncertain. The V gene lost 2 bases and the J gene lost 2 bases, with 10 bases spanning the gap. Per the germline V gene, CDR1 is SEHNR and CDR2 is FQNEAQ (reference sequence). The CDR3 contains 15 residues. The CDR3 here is CASSLLVYPGNTIYF. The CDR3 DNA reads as TGTGCCAGCAGCTTACTTGTGTATCCTGGAAACACCATATATTTT.

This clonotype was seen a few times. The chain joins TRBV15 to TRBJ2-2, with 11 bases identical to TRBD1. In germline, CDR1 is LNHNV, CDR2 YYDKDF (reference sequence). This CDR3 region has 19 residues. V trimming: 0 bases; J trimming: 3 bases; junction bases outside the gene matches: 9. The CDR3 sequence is CATSRDRLGDRGYTGELFF. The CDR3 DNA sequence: TGTGCCACCAGCAGAGATCGTCTAGGGGACAGGGGGTACACCGGGGAGCTGTTTTTT.

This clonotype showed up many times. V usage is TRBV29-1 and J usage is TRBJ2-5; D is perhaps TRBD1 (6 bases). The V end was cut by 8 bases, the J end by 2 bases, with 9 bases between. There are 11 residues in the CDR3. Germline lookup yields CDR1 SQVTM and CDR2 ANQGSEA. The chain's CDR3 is CSLGQQETQYF. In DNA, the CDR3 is TGCAGCCTCGGACAGCAAGAGACCCAGTACTTC.

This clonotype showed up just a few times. CDR3 DNA: TGTGCCAGTAGGGGGGACAGGGGGGACCTATACCCTCCTGAAGCTTTCTTT. Translated: CASRGDRGDLYPPEAFF. J is TRBJ1-1 and V is TRBV6-1; TRBD1 matches 11 bases. V shed 9 bases, J shed 6 bases, and the junction held 18 bases outside the gene matches. The CDR3 runs to 17 residues. Per germline, CDR1 MNHNS and CDR2 SASEGT.

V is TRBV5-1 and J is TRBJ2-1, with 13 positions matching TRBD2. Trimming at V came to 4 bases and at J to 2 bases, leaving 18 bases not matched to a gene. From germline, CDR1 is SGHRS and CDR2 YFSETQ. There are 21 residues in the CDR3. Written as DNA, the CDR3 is TGCGCCAGCAGCCCCAACTTTAGGACTAGCGGGAGAAGTAGGACCTACAATGAGCAGTTCTTC. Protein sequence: CASSPNFRTSGRSRTYNEQFF.

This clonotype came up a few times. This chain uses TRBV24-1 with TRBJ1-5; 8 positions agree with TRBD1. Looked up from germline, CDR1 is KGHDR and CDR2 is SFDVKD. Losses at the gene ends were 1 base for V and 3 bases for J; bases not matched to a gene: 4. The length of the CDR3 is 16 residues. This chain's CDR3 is CATSDFQGQDNQPQHF. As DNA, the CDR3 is TGTGCCACCAGTGATTTTCAGGGACAGGACAATCAGCCCCAGCATTTT.

For the CDR3, the DNA is TGTGCCAGCAGCCAAGATCGTGGACAGAGGAGAGCCGGGGAGCTGTTTTTT. Protein sequence: CASSQDRGQRRAGELFF. V and J are TRBV4-2 and TRBJ2-2; possibly TRBD1 for D (6 bases). The CDR3 contains 17 residues. Germline V lookup: CDR1 LGHNA, CDR2 YNFKEQ. The V gene lost 0 bases and the J gene lost 6 bases, with 17 bases spanning the gap.

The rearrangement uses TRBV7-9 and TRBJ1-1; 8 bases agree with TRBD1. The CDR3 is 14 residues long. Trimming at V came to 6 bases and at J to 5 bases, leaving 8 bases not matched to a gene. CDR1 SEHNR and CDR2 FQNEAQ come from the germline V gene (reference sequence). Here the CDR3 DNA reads TGTGCCAGCAGACGTACTACAGGGGGGACTGAAGCTTTCTTT. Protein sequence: CASRRTTGGTEAFF.

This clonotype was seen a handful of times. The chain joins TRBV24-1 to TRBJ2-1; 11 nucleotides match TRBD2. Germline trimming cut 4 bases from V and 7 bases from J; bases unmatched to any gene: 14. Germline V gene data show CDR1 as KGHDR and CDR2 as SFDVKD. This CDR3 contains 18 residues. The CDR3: CATSDLITTSGNPNEQFF. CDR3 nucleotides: TGTGCCACCAGTGACCTTATTACGACTAGCGGGAACCCTAATGAGCAGTTCTTC.

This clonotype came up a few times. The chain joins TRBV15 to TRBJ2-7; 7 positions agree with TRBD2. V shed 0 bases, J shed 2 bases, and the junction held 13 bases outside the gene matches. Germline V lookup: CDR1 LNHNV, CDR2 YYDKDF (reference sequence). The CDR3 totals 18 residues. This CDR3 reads CATSRDRDVGGGPYEQYF. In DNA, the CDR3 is TGTGCCACCAGCAGAGACAGGGACGTCGGGGGAGGGCCCTACGAGCAGTACTTC.

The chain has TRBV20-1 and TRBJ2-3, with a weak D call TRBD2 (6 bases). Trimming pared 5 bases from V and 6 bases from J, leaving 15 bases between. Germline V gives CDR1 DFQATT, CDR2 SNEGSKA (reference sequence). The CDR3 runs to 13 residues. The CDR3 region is CSAYGTYGDTQYF. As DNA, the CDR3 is TGCAGTGCTTACGGGACTTATGGGGATACGCAGTATTTT.

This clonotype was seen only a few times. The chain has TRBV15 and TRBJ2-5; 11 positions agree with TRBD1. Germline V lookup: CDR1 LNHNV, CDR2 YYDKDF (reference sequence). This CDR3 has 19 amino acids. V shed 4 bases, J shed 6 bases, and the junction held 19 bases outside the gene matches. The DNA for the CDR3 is TGTGCCACCAGCAAACGGTTCGGGACAGGGGGAGGTGTTTCGAAGACCCAGTACTTC. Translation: CATSKRFGTGGGVSKTQYF.

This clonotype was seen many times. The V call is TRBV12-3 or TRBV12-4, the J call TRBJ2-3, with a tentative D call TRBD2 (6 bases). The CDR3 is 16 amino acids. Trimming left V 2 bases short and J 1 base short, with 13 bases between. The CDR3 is CASSLWVSGGTDTQYF. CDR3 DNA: TGTGCCAGCAGTTTATGGGTTAGCGGAGGCACAGATACGCAGTATTTT.

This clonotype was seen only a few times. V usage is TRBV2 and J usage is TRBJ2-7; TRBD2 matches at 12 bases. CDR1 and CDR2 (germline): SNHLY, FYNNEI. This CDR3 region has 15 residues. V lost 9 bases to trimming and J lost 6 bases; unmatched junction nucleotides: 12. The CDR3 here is CARRTSGTPQSEQYF. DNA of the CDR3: TGTGCCAGACGGACTAGCGGGACCCCCCAGAGCGAGCAGTACTTC.